The 21 T cell receptor beta chains below all came from one sample that was sequenced in a study of T cells in Graves' hyperthyroidism and ophthalmopathy. The CDR3 regions of TCR beta were amplified from RNA transcripts. Researchers ran a first-round RT-PCR on the TCR CDR3 using the HTBI primer set. From the multiplex PCR reads, TCRdb called clonotypes with MiXCR, one entry per CDR3 protein. The table has under 350,000 distinct CDR3 sequences, 15% to 20% seen once. Sequencing input: blood. The receptors were gathered from a woman aged 45 to 65 with Graves' hyperthyroidism.

The sample holds a few counts of this clonotype. This sequence joins TRBV27 and TRBJ1-2; weak D call: TRBD1 (6 bases). Germline CDR1 is MNHEY and CDR2 is SMNVEV (reference sequence). The CDR3 totals 14 residues. The V and J ends lost 6 bases and 7 bases respectively, with 18 bases between them. CDR3: CASSLYRDWSGYTF. CDR3 sequence (DNA): TGTGCCAGCAGCCTTTACAGGGATTGGAGTGGCTACACCTTC.

Worth noting for this clonotype: A much larger clone is a single base away; this may be a read error. In this CDR3 the conserved last residue, phenylalanine or tryptophan, is missing, so a read error is likely. This chain links TRBV7-9 with TRBJ2-5; D gene uncertain. In germline, CDR1 is SEHNR, CDR2 FQNEAQ (reference sequence). Trimming removed 0 bases from V and 7 bases from J, with 6 bases in between. The CDR3 covers 12 residues. The CDR3 nucleotides are TGTGCCAGCAGCTTAGCGGACGTGACCCAGTACCTC. Translation: CASSLADVTQYL.

The table lists this clonotype with many counts. V and J are TRBV20-1 and TRBJ2-4; D may be TRBD2 (5 bases). V lost 0 bases and J 6 bases, leaving 18 bases between the germline ends. CDR3 length: 16 amino acids. From germline, CDR1 is DFQATT and CDR2 SNEGSKA (reference sequence). The CDR3 sequence: CSAREAEGVSVNIQYF. CDR3 coding DNA: TGCAGTGCTAGAGAAGCAGAGGGAGTTTCGGTAAACATTCAGTACTTC.

This clonotype was detected many times. This chain connects TRBV11-1 to TRBJ2-7; D perhaps matches TRBD1 (7 bases). Germline CDR1 SGHAT, CDR2 FQDESV (reference sequence). There are 15 residues in the CDR3. V was cut by 3 bases and J by 3 bases, with 15 bases left in between. CDR3 loop: CASSFTTGRSYEQYV. The CDR3 nucleotides are TGTGCCAGCAGCTTTACGACAGGGAGGAGCTACGAGCAGTACGTC.

This clonotype was counted between two and nine times. The rearrangement uses TRBV5-1 and TRBJ1-6, with D perhaps matching TRBD1 (5 bases). This CDR3 comprises 16 residues. Looked up from germline, CDR1 is SGHRS and CDR2 is YFSETQ. The V and J ends lost 3 bases and 10 bases respectively, with 20 bases between them. The CDR3 sequence is CASSYTGTSLGSPLHF. The CDR3 coding sequence is TGCGCCAGCAGCTATACCGGGACTTCTCTTGGCTCACCCCTCCACTTT.

Regarding this clonotype: A read error may account for a junction end that differs from germline. The rearrangement links TRBV2 to TRBJ2-5, with unresolved D. The CDR3 extends over 14 amino acids. Germline-derived CDR1 and CDR2 are SNHLY and FYNNEI. The CDR3 loop reads CASSEAKVWETQYF. CDR3 sequence (DNA): TGTGCCAGCAGCGAAGCTAAGGTTTGGGAGACCCAGTACTTC.

This clonotype was recorded many times. This chain uses TRBV2 with TRBJ1-1; TRBD1 is a possible D gene (6 bases). CDR1 is SNHLY, CDR2 FYNNEI, per germline. With 7 bases removed from V and 3 bases from J, the gap between germline ends came to 12 bases. The CDR3 length is 13 residues. CDR3 amino acids: CASTQGRDTEAFF. As DNA, the CDR3 is TGTGCCAGCACCCAGGGGCGGGACACTGAAGCTTTCTTT. The full variable domain, completed using reference TRBV2 and TRBJ1-1, is EPEVTQTPSHQVTQMGQEVILRCVPISNHLYFYWYRQILGQKVEFLVSFYNNEISEKSEIFDDQFSVERPDGSNFTLKIRSTKLEDSAMYFCASTQGRDTEAFFGQGTRLTVV.

A few counts support this clonotype. The rearrangement uses TRBV5-1 and TRBJ2-2; no reliable D call. CDR1 is SGHRS, CDR2 YFSETQ, per germline. The CDR3 spans 14 residues. The V gene lost 5 bases and the J gene lost 3 bases, with 11 bases spanning the gap. CDR3 nucleotides: TGCGCCAGCAGTACGATGGAATACACCGGGGAGCTGTTTTTT. It encodes CASSTMEYTGELFF. Full variable domain (outside the CDR3, taken from reference TRBV5-1 and TRBJ2-2): KAGVTQTPRYLIKTRGQQVTLSCSPISGHRSVSWYQQTPGQGLQFLFEYFSETQRNKGNFPGRFSGRQFSNSRSEMNVSTLELGDSALYLCASSTMEYTGELFFGEGSRLTVL.

This clonotype was seen a handful of times. The chain carries TRBV5-1 and TRBJ1-1; perhaps TRBD1 as D (5 bases). Germline loops: CDR1 SGHRS, CDR2 YFSETQ. V was shortened by 0 bases and J by 1 base, with 10 bases between the two germline ends. The CDR3 length is 15 residues. The chain's CDR3 is CASSLGGVQNTEAFF. CDR3 bases: TGCGCCAGCAGCTTGGGAGGGGTTCAGAACACTGAAGCTTTCTTT.

This clonotype has a handful of counts. The chain combines TRBV3-1 with TRBJ2-7; the match to TRBD1 covers 12 bases. This CDR3 is 17 amino acids long. CDR1 and CDR2 (germline): LGHDT, YNNKEL (reference sequence). With 1 base clipped from V and 6 bases from J, the junction kept 10 bases outside the gene matches. CDR3 region: CASSQGATGTGGTEQYF. The CDR3 nucleotides are TGTGCCAGCAGCCAAGGGGCTACCGGGACAGGGGGCACCGAGCAGTACTTC.

This clonotype was counted at least ten times. The chain recombines TRBV7-2 with TRBJ2-3; TRBD1 agrees at 7 bases. This CDR3 is built from 16 residues. J gave up 5 bases and V 3 bases, and 11 bases lay outside the gene matches. Germline V gene lookup returns CDR1 SGHTA and CDR2 FQGNSA. CDR3 sequence (DNA): TGTGCCAGCAGCTTGGCCGGGACAGAGCGTGGAGATACGCAGTATTTT. Encoded protein: CASSLAGTERGDTQYF.

This clonotype was seen at least ten times. The rearrangement links TRBV3-1 to TRBJ1-4; 8 nucleotides align to TRBD1. Germline V gene lookup returns CDR1 LGHDT and CDR2 YNNKEL (reference sequence). The CDR3 contains 20 residues. Germline trimming cut 3 bases from V and 0 bases from J; bases unmatched to any gene: 15. CDR3 sequence: CASSQGTGGASFATNEKLFF. As DNA, the CDR3 is TGTGCCAGCAGCCAGGGCACAGGGGGGGCGAGTTTTGCAACTAATGAAAAACTGTTTTTT.

The rearrangement links TRBV6-2 or TRBV6-3 to TRBJ2-7; D is unclear. V was clipped by 6 bases and J by 6 bases, with 12 bases between them. Germline CDR1 and CDR2: MNHEY and SVGEGT. The CDR3 covers 12 residues. The CDR3 region is CASSPTAFEQYF. In DNA form, the CDR3 reads TGTGCCAGCAGCCCGACCGCGTTCGAGCAGTACTTC.

The sample holds many counts of this clonotype. This chain links TRBV28 with TRBJ2-7; D is uncertain. This CDR3 has 12 residues. CDR1 and CDR2 from the germline V gene are MDHEN and SYDVKM. The V and J ends lost 1 base and 2 bases respectively, with 3 bases between them. This CDR3 reads CASSLLAYEQYF. CDR3 coding DNA: TGTGCCAGCAGTTTATTGGCCTACGAGCAGTACTTC. The full variable domain, in which reference TRBV28 and TRBJ2-7 provide the parts outside the CDR3, is DVKVTQSSRYLVKRTGEKVFLECVQDMDHENMFWYRQDPGLGLRLIYFSYDVKMKEKGDIPEGYSVSREKKERFSLILESASTNQTSMYLCASSLLAYEQYFGPGTRLTVT.

In this sample, this clonotype turned up a few times. In DNA form, the CDR3 reads TGTGCCAGCAGCTTAGCGCCCCCTGATAATTCACCCCTCCACTTT. It specifies CASSLAPPDNSPLHF. The V gene is TRBV7-9, the J gene TRBJ1-6; D remains ambiguous. Trimming took 0 bases from V and 5 from J, leaving 8 bases between them. Per germline, CDR1 SEHNR and CDR2 FQNEAQ (reference sequence). The CDR3 length is 15 residues. The full variable domain, with the rest looked up from reference TRBV7-9 and TRBJ1-6, is DTGVSQNPRHKITKRGQNVTFRCDPISEHNRLYWYRQTLGQGPEFLTYFQNEAQLEKSRLLSDRFSAERPKGSFSTLEIQRTEQGDSAMYLCASSLAPPDNSPLHFGNGTRLTVT.

The chain recombines TRBV5-1 with TRBJ2-1; TRBD2 agrees at 8 bases. Losses at the gene ends were 3 bases for V and 3 bases for J; bases not matched to a gene: 5. This CDR3 comprises 15 residues. Germline assignment: CDR1 SGHRS and CDR2 YFSETQ. CDR3 loop: CASSSSGRDYNEQFF. Written as DNA, the CDR3 is TGCGCCAGCAGCTCCAGCGGGAGAGACTACAATGAGCAGTTCTTC.

The V and J genes are TRBV7-9 and TRBJ1-4; tentatively, D is TRBD1 (5 bases). V was pared by 5 bases and J by 3 bases, with 16 bases between. Looked up from germline, CDR1 is SEHNR and CDR2 is FQNEAQ (reference sequence). The CDR3 sequence is 16 residues long. The CDR3 spells CASSHENQGANEKLFF. The CDR3 region has the DNA TGTGCCAGCAGCCACGAAAATCAGGGCGCTAATGAAAAACTGTTTTTT.

This clonotype was counted many times. The genes are TRBV11-2 and TRBJ2-6, with D hard to call. V lost 8 bases and J lost 0, with 8 bases in between. CDR3 length: 14 amino acids. Germline lookup yields CDR1 SGHAT and CDR2 FQNNGV. The CDR3 DNA reads TGTGCCAGCGGACCATACTCTGGGGCCAACGTCCTGACTTTC. Translated: CASGPYSGANVLTF.

Concerning this clonotype: A single base separates this from a much larger clone, so it may be a read error. The chain uses TRBV12-3 or TRBV12-4 and TRBJ1-1; 9 positions match TRBD1. The length of the CDR3 is 14 residues. The V gene end was trimmed by 5 bases and the J gene end by 6 bases; junction bases not matched to a gene: 7. The CDR3 DNA sequence: TGTGCCAGCAGTCAGGGACAGGGAGACGCTGAAGCTTTCTTT. This gives the protein CASSQGQGDAEAFF.

To note about this clonotype: An end of the junction differs from the germline gene, which may be a read error. The chain links TRBV6-6 to TRBJ2-2; TRBD1 matches at 8 bases. Germline CDR1 MNHNY, CDR2 SVGAGI (reference sequence). The CDR3 has 15 residues. The CDR3 nucleotides read TGTGCCAGCAGTTACTCCCAGGGGGCCGGCGGGGAGCTGGTTTTT. Its protein product is CASSYSQGAGGELVF.

This chain links TRBV5-1 with TRBJ2-3, with D uncertain. The CDR3 sequence is 15 residues long. V lost 9 bases and J 0 bases, leaving 17 bases between the germline ends. Germline V CDR1 and CDR2: SGHRS, YFSETQ. CDR3 bases: TGCGCCACCAAAAAGGTCGTGACTAGCACAGATACGCAGTATTTT. As protein: CATKKVVTSTDTQYF.